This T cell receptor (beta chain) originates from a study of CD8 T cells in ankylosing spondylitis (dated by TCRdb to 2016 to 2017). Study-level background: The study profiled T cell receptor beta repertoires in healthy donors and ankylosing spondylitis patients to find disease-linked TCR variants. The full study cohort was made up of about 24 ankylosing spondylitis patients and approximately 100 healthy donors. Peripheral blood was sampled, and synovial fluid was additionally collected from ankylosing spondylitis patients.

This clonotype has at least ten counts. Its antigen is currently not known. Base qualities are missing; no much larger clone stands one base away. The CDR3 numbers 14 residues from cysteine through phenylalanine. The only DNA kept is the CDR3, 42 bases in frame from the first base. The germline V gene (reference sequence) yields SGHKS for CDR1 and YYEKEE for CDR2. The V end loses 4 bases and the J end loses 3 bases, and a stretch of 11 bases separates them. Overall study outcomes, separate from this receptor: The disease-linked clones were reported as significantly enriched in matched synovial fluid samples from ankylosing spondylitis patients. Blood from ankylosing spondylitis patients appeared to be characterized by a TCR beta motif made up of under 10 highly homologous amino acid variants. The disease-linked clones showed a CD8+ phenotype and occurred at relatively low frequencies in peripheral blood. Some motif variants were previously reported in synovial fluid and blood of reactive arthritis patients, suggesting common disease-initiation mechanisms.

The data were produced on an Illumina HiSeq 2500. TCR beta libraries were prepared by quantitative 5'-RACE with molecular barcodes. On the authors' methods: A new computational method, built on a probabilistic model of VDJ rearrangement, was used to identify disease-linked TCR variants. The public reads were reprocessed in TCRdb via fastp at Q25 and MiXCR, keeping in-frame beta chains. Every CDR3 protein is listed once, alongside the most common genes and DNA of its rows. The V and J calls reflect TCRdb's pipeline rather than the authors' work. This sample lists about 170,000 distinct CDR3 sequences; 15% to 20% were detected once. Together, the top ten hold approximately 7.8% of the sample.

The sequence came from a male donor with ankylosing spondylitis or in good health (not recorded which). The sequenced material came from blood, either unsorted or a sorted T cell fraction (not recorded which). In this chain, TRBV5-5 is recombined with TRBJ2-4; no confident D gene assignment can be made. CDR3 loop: CASSPLSDKNIQYF. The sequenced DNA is TGTGCCAGCAGCCCTCTCAGCGACAAAAACATTCAGTACTTC.